Below, 27 T cell receptor beta chains from the same sample are listed, as sequenced in a study of blood T cell repertoires in COVID-19. Libraries were prepared by immunoSEQ multiplex PCR; TCRdb keeps only in-frame clonotypes and omits some of them. This table holds some 100,000 clones, 70% to 90% found once. The source material was peripheral blood. The source is a woman older than 75 with active COVID-19.

This rearrangement joins TRBV5-8 to TRBJ2-7; TRBD1 matches at 8 bases. The trim removed 4 bases at V and 3 bases at J, leaving 9 bases unmatched. Germline CDR1 is SGHTS and CDR2 is YDEGEE. This CDR3 comprises 15 residues. CDR3 region: CASSPGTGFNYEQYF. DNA of the CDR3: TGTGCCAGCAGCCCCGGGACAGGTTTTAACTACGAGCAGTACTTC.

The chain links TRBV11-3 to TRBJ2-5; D might be TRBD1 (5 bases). CDR3 size: 16 residues. V was cut by 4 bases and J by 2 bases, with 17 bases left in between. Germline CDR1 reads SGHNT; CDR2 reads YENEEA. In DNA form, the CDR3 reads TGTGCCAGCAGCTGCGAAGGACACCTACCACAAGAGACCCAGTACTTC. It encodes CASSCEGHLPQETQYF.

The genes are TRBV5-4 and TRBJ1-1; D remains ambiguous. The V end lost 4 bases, the J end lost 11 bases, and 15 bases lay between the germline ends. This CDR3 has 12 amino acids. Germline CDR1 is SGHNT and CDR2 is YYREEE (reference sequence). The CDR3 sequence is CASSRGSMEAFF. The CDR3 bases are TGTGCCAGCAGCCGGGGATCGATGGAGGCTTTCTTT.

The table lists this clone with a few counts. V gene TRBV7-9 combines with J gene TRBJ1-5; D is unresolved. CDR3 length: 15 residues. Germline CDR1 is SEHNR and CDR2 is FQNEAQ (reference sequence). Trimming left V 0 bases short and J 6 bases short, with 12 bases between. The CDR3 bases are TGTGCCAGCAGCTTAGCGGGAGGGTTCGGTCAGCCCCAGCATTTT. Translation: CASSLAGGFGQPQHF.

The chain carries TRBV6-6 and TRBJ1-3; D unclear. Per germline, CDR1 MNHNY and CDR2 SVGAGI (reference sequence). V was trimmed by 6 bases and J by 0 bases, leaving 9 bases between them. The CDR3 is 14 amino acids. The CDR3 here is CASSLALSGNTIYF. Here the CDR3 DNA reads TGTGCCAGCAGCCTGGCTCTCTCTGGAAACACCATATATTTT.

The chain has TRBV2 and TRBJ1-4; weak D call: TRBD1 (5 bases). The CDR3 runs to 15 residues. V was clipped by 5 bases and J by 2 bases, with 12 bases between them. Germline-derived CDR1 and CDR2 are SNHLY and FYNNEI. The CDR3 DNA follows: TGTGCCAGCAGTACCGGACATTCGACTAATGAAAAACTGTTTTTT. Amino acid sequence: CASSTGHSTNEKLFF.

This clone was detected only once. The chain links TRBV7-9 to TRBJ1-2, with 7 bases fitting TRBD1. The CDR3 sequence is 15 residues long. V shed 6 bases and J 1 base; nucleotides not matched to a gene: 8. The germline V gene encodes CDR1 SEHNR and CDR2 FQNEAQ (reference sequence). The CDR3 nucleotides read TGTGCCAGCAGTCGGGGACAGAATATTAACTATGGCTACACCTTC. This sequence encodes CASSRGQNINYGYTF.

The rearrangement uses TRBV6-5 and TRBJ1-2; 8 bases agree with TRBD1. V lost 5 bases to trimming and J lost 7 bases; unmatched junction nucleotides: 12. CDR3 length equals 15 residues. Germline V gene sequence: CDR1 MNHEY, CDR2 SVGAGI. The CDR3 DNA reads TGTGCCAGCAGTCGGGGTGGCCAGGGGGCATCTGGCTACACCTTC. Amino acids: CASSRGGQGASGYTF.

This chain uses TRBV28 with TRBJ1-5, with 7 bases fitting TRBD1. The CDR3 has 14 residues. J gave up 7 bases and V 7 bases, and 10 bases lay outside the gene matches. Germline loops: CDR1 MDHEN, CDR2 SYDVKM. CDR3 loop: CASISTGSGQPQHF. CDR3 nucleotide sequence: TGTGCCAGCATTTCGACAGGGTCGGGACAGCCCCAGCATTTT.

The V and J genes are TRBV28 and TRBJ2-7, with 11 bases that match TRBD2. CDR3 length equals 15 residues. With 6 bases clipped from V and 4 bases from J, the junction kept 8 bases outside the gene matches. From germline, CDR1 is MDHEN and CDR2 SYDVKM. In DNA form, the CDR3 reads TGTGCCAGCAGATCTTCACTAGCGGGAGTTTACGAGCAGTACTTC. Amino acids: CASRSSLAGVYEQYF. The variable domain in full, completed from reference TRBV28 and TRBJ2-7, reads DVKVTQSSRYLVKRTGEKVFLECVQDMDHENMFWYRQDPGLGLRLIYFSYDVKMKEKGDIPEGYSVSREKKERFSLILESASTNQTSMYLCASRSSLAGVYEQYFGPGTRLTVT.

The gene calls are TRBV2 and TRBJ2-7, with TRBD2 matching over 14 bases. After removal of 1 base from V and 7 bases from J, the junction contained 6 bases not matched to a gene. Looked up from germline, CDR1 is SNHLY and CDR2 is FYNNEI. CDR3 size: 16 residues. The CDR3 is CASSEVGTSGRGEQYF. As DNA, the CDR3 is TGTGCCAGCAGTGAAGTCGGGACTAGCGGGAGAGGAGAGCAGTACTTC. Complete variable domain (other parts from reference TRBV2 and TRBJ2-7): EPEVTQTPSHQVTQMGQEVILRCVPISNHLYFYWYRQILGQKVEFLVSFYNNEISEKSEIFDDQFSVERPDGSNFTLKIRSTKLEDSAMYFCASSEVGTSGRGEQYFGPGTRLTVT.

The rearrangement uses TRBV6-5 and TRBJ2-7; 10 positions agree with TRBD1. The J segment lost 1 base and the V segment lost 2 bases, leaving 2 bases of the junction unmatched. The germline V gene has CDR1 MNHEY and CDR2 SVGAGI. This CDR3 has 15 residues. The CDR3 protein is CASSYRTGGSYEQYF. CDR3 nucleotides: TGTGCCAGCAGTTACAGGACAGGGGGGTCCTACGAGCAGTACTTC.

The gene calls are TRBV11-2 and TRBJ2-1, with D unclear. Germline CDR1 SGHAT, CDR2 FQNNGV. V was pared by 5 bases and J by 0 bases, with 11 bases between. The CDR3 extends over 15 amino acids. The CDR3 nucleotides read TGTGCCAGCAGCGTGAACGGGTTCTCCTACAATGAGCAGTTCTTC. This gives the protein CASSVNGFSYNEQFF.

V is TRBV5-1 and J is TRBJ1-5; TRBD1 might be the D (5 bases). The V gene lost 0 bases and the J gene lost 4 bases, with 11 bases spanning the gap. Germline V gene data show CDR1 as SGHRS and CDR2 as YFSETQ. This CDR3 spans 15 amino acids. CDR3 sequence (DNA): TGCGCCAGCAGCTTGGACAGGCAACGAAATCAGCCCCAGCATTTT. This gives the protein CASSLDRQRNQPQHF. The full variable domain, in which reference TRBV5-1 and TRBJ1-5 provide the parts outside the CDR3, is KAGVTQTPRYLIKTRGQQVTLSCSPISGHRSVSWYQQTPGQGLQFLFEYFSETQRNKGNFPGRFSGRQFSNSRSEMNVSTLELGDSALYLCASSLDRQRNQPQHFGDGTRLSIL.

The V call is TRBV18, the J call TRBJ2-1; TRBD2 agrees at 11 bases. The V gene's germline CDR1 is KGHSH and CDR2 LQKENI. V lost 2 bases and J lost 0; bases outside the gene matches: 6. The CDR3 covers 18 residues. CDR3 DNA sequence: TGTGCCAGCTCACCATCACTAGCGGGAGAGGGCTCCTACAATGAGCAGTTCTTC. Translated, it gives CASSPSLAGEGSYNEQFF.

This chain links TRBV6-2 or TRBV6-3 with TRBJ2-3; D possibly corresponds to TRBD2 (5 bases). The CDR3 has 16 residues. V was clipped by 0 bases and J by 2 bases, with 12 bases between them. Germline lookup yields CDR1 MNHEY and CDR2 SVGEGT. CDR3 in amino acids: CASSYSRTQATDTQYF. CDR3 DNA: TGTGCCAGCAGTTACTCGAGGACTCAGGCCACAGATACGCAGTATTTT.

J is TRBJ2-3 and V is TRBV23-1; D remains unclear. TRBV23-1 is flagged as an ORF with uncertain function. The CDR3 is made up of 9 amino acids. With 7 bases removed from V and 7 bases from J, the gap between germline ends came to 3 bases. The CDR3 DNA reads TGCGCCAGCACTAATACGCAGTATTTT. Protein sequence: CASTNTQYF.

The V and J genes are TRBV10-3 and TRBJ2-1; 15 bases map to TRBD2. The germline CDR1 and CDR2 sequences are ENHRY and SYGVKD. V gave up 5 bases and J gave up 5 bases; unmatched junction bases: 4. This CDR3 has 16 amino acids. DNA for the CDR3: TGTGCCATCAGTTCCAGGACTAGCGGGGGGGACAATGAGCAGTTCTTC. Translated, it gives CAISSRTSGGDNEQFF.

The chain carries TRBV11-2 and TRBJ1-2, with TRBD1 matching over 7 bases. Per the germline V gene, CDR1 is SGHAT and CDR2 is FQNNGV. The V segment lost 2 bases and the J segment 6 bases; nucleotides outside the gene matches: 9. The CDR3 is 15 residues long. CDR3 DNA: TGTGCCAGCAGCTTAAGGCAGGGGGTTCAGGATGGCTACACCTTC. Protein sequence: CASSLRQGVQDGYTF.

The chain has TRBV4-2 and TRBJ2-2; D is undetermined. V shed 1 base and J shed 2 bases, with 11 bases lying between them. Germline CDR1 and CDR2: LGHNA and YNFKEQ. The CDR3 spans 16 residues. The CDR3 nucleotides read TGTGCCAGCAGCCAAGGAACCGGGTCCAACACCGGGGAGCTGTTTTTT. Encoded protein: CASSQGTGSNTGELFF.

This clone was seen once. The chain carries TRBV18 and TRBJ2-3; the D is unclear. Germline V gene data show CDR1 as KGHSH and CDR2 as LQKENI. This CDR3 region has 13 residues. V was cut by 3 bases and J by 3 bases, with 7 bases left in between. The CDR3 DNA is TGTGCCAGCTCACCCGAGGTGACAGATACGCAGTATTTT. Amino acid sequence: CASSPEVTDTQYF.

The genes are TRBV3-1 (or the pseudogene TRBV3-2) and TRBJ2-7; 9 bases agree with TRBD2. Trimming took 1 base from V and 0 from J; bases not matched to a gene: 1. This CDR3 is 15 amino acids long. The germline V gene encodes CDR1 LGHDT and CDR2 YNNKEL (reference sequence). The CDR3 coding sequence is TGTGCCAGCAGCCAAGGTAGCGGGGGCTCCTACGAGCAGTACTTC. Translated: CASSQGSGGSYEQYF.

CDR3: CASSLEGRGEAFF. CDR3 sequence (DNA): TGTGCCAGCAGCTTAGAAGGGAGGGGTGAAGCTTTCTTT. The chain joins TRBV11-2 to TRBJ1-1, with a weak D call TRBD1 (5 bases). Trimming stripped 0 bases from V and 7 bases from J, with 9 bases between. CDR3 length: 13 amino acids. Germline V lookup: CDR1 SGHAT, CDR2 FQNNGV.

The gene calls are TRBV5-1 and TRBJ2-3; the D gene is possibly TRBD2 (6 bases). Trimming left V 0 bases short and J 4 bases short, with 12 bases between. There are 15 residues in the CDR3. The germline V gene encodes CDR1 SGHRS and CDR2 YFSETQ. In DNA, the CDR3 is TGCGCCAGCAGCTTGGCCGGAGGGGACGCAGATACGCAGTATTTT. Its translation is CASSLAGGDADTQYF.

The V call is TRBV11-3, the J call TRBJ2-7; 12 positions match TRBD2. Losses at the gene ends were 5 bases for V and 0 bases for J; bases not matched to a gene: 11. The germline V gene has CDR1 SGHNT and CDR2 YENEEA. The CDR3 contains 18 residues. CDR3 amino acids: CASSPHGTSGLSSYEQYF. In nucleotides, the CDR3 is TGTGCCAGCAGCCCCCACGGGACTAGCGGGTTGAGCTCCTACGAGCAGTACTTC. Full variable domain (remainder filled in from reference TRBV11-3 and TRBJ2-7): EAGVVQSPRYKIIEKKQPVAFWCNPISGHNTLYWYLQNLGQGPELLIRYENEEAVDDSQLPKDRFSAERLKGVDSTLKIQPAELGDSAVYLCASSPHGTSGLSSYEQYFGPGTRLTVT.

The chain has TRBV5-4 and TRBJ2-1, with 10 positions matching TRBD2. CDR1 is SGHNT, CDR2 YYREEE, per germline (reference sequence). CDR3 length: 14 amino acids. Trimming cost V 6 bases and J 3 bases; bases outside gene matches: 3. The CDR3 spells CASTGTSVYNEQFF. CDR3 nucleotides: TGTGCCAGCACCGGGACTAGCGTCTACAATGAGCAGTTCTTC.

This chain links TRBV4-1 with TRBJ1-1; 11 nucleotides line up with TRBD1. Germline assignment: CDR1 MGHRA and CDR2 YSYEKL. With V trimmed by 4 bases and J by 5 bases, 9 bases remained unmatched. This CDR3 comprises 16 residues. CDR3 sequence (DNA): TGCGCCAGCAGCCTTGGACAGGGGGCGCGTTGGACTGAAGCTTTCTTT. Translated: CASSLGQGARWTEAFF.